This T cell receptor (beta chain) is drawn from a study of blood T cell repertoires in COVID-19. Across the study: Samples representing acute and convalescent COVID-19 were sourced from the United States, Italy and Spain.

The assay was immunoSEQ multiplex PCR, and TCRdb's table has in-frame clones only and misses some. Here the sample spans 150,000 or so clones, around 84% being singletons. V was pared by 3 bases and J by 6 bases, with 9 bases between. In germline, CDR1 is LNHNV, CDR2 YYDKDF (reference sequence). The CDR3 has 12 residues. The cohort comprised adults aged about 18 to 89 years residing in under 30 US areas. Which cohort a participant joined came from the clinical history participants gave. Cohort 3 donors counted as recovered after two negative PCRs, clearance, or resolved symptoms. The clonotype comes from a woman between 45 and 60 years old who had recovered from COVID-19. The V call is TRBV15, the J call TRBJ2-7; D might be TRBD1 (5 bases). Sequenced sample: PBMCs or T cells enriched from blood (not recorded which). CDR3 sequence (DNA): TGTGCCACCAGCAGGGATGACAGCGAGCAGTACTTC. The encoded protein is CATSRDDSEQYF.